Listed below are T cell receptor beta chains from one sample, sequenced in a study of patients and donors after allogeneic stem cell transplantation. Each CDR3 protein is one row after TCRdb ran MiXCR on the RT-PCR reads. The sample holds 25,000 or so distinct CDR3 sequences; about 30% are singletons and the top ten take 40% to 50%. Material: blood, either unsorted or a sorted T cell fraction (not recorded which). These TCRs come from a human donor who was either an allogeneic HSCT recipient or a stem cell or donor lymphocyte infusion donor (not recorded which). It is not recorded whose cells these are; they may come from a transplant donor. Both conserved end residues are part of each CDR3.

V gene,J gene,CDR3 protein
TRBV5-1,TRBJ1-2,CASSFGTAYGYTF
TRBV20-1,TRBJ2-1,CSARDATSYNEQFF
TRBV12-3/TRBV12-4,TRBJ2-1,CASSLVSTVHNEQFF
TRBV10-3,TRBJ1-2,CAIITDAPGTGFNYGYTF
TRBV6-5,TRBJ1-2,CASSYSTAGTTYGYTF
TRBV29-1,TRBJ2-5,CSGRGGETQYF
TRBV29-1,TRBJ1-2,CSVGDRGAYGYTF
TRBV5-6,TRBJ2-2,CASSFISTGELFF
TRBV5-1,TRBJ2-3,CAIKTGRSTDTQYF
TRBV24-1,TRBJ2-2,CATSDYQDRGTGELFF
TRBV5-1,TRBJ1-1,CASSLVDRGANTEAFF
TRBV11-3,TRBJ1-5,CASTTYPSVAQPQHF
TRBV7-6,TRBJ1-2,CASSLAKGLGYTF
TRBV9,TRBJ2-6,CASSVVGHNVLTF
TRBV6-1,TRBJ1-5,CASSPAGLLGNQPQHF
TRBV28,TRBJ2-5,CASLQGEGETQYF